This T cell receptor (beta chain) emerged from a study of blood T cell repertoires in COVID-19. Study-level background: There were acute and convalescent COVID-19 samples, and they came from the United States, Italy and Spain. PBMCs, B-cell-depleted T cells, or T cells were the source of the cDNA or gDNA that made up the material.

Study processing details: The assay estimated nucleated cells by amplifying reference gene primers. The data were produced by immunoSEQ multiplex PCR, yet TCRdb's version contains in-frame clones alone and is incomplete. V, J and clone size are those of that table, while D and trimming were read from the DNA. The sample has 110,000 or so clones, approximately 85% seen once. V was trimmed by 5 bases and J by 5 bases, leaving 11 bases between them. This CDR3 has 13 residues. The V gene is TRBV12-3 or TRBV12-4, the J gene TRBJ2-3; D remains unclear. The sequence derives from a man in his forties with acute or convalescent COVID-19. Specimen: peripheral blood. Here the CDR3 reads CASSPPLRDTQYF. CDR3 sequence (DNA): TGTGCCAGCAGTCCCCCCCTACGAGATACGCAGTATTTT.